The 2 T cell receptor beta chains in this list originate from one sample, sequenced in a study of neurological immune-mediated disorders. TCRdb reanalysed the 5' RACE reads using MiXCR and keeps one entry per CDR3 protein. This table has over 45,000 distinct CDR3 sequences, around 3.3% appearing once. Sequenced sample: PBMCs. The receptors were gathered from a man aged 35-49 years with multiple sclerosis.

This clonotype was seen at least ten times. The CDR3 reads CASSSPGADTQYF. The CDR3 coding sequence is TGCGCCAGCAGCTCCCCCGGTGCAGATACGCAGTATTTT. This rearrangement joins TRBV5-1 to TRBJ2-3, with D unresolved. This CDR3 has 13 amino acids. From germline, CDR1 is SGHRS and CDR2 YFSETQ. V was pared by 3 bases and J by 4 bases, with 9 bases between.

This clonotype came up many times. CDR3 in amino acids: CASSELGGKTQYF. The DNA of the CDR3 is TGTGCCAGCAGTGAACTCGGGGGGAAGACCCAGTACTTC. This chain joins TRBV2 and TRBJ2-5; 7 positions agree with TRBD2. This CDR3 has 13 amino acids. The germline CDR1 and CDR2 sequences are SNHLY and FYNNEI. V was pared by 2 bases and J by 6 bases, with 3 bases of the junction left unmatched.